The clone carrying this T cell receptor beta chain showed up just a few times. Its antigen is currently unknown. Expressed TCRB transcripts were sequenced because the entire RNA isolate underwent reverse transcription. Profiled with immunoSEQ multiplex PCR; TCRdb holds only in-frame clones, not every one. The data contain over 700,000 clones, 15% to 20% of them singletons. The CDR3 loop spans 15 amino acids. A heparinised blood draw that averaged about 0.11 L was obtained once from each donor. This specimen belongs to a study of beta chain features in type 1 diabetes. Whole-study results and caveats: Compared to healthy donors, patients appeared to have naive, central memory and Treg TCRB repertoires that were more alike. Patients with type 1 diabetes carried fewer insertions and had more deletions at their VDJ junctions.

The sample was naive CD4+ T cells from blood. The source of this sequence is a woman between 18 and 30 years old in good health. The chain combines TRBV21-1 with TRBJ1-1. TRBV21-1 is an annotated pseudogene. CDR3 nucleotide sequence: TGTGCCAGCAGGAACTCGGCCAGGGAGACCACTGAAGCTTTCTTT. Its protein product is CASRNSARETTEAFF.